This record concerns one T cell receptor beta chain sequence. Seattle patients were enrolled during active infection and followed longitudinally. The data belong to a study of blood T cell repertoires in COVID-19. Across the study: Researchers got acute and convalescent COVID-19 samples from the United States, Italy and Spain. T cells, B-cell-depleted T cells, or PBMCs supplied cDNA or gDNA.

From germline, CDR1 is LNHDA and CDR2 SQIVND (reference sequence). V dropped 8 bases and J dropped 8 bases, with 21 bases sitting between them. The CDR3 is 14 amino acids. Original analysis: The authors estimated nucleated cell counts from reference gene primer amplification. Here immunoSEQ multiplex PCR was the method, and the copy in TCRdb shows in-frame clones only, minus some. That table supplies the V and J calls and clone size; D and trimming were determined from the DNA. This sample has around 120,000 clones, with 90% found just once. The sample taken for sequencing was peripheral blood. The V and J genes are TRBV19 and TRBJ1-2; D is perhaps TRBD1 (6 bases). This clonotype was obtained from a woman aged 55-69 years with COVID-19, enrolled during active disease. Here the CDR3 reads CASPIRRGARGYTF. In DNA, the CDR3 is TGTGCCAGTCCTATTCGGCGGGGGGCGCGAGGCTACACCTTC.